The 13 T cell receptor beta chains below all came from one sample that was sequenced in a study of blood T cell repertoires in COVID-19. Clones were read by immunoSEQ multiplex PCR, and TCRdb kept only the in-frame ones, dropping some. The table includes around 330,000 clones, roughly 90% detected once. The specimen was peripheral blood. Receptors originate from a woman between 45 and 60 years old with active or convalescent COVID-19.

The gene calls are TRBV27 and TRBJ1-4; D not certain. The CDR3 consists of 16 residues. Germline lookup yields CDR1 MNHEY and CDR2 SMNVEV (reference sequence). The germline V and J ends were trimmed by 0 bases and 0 bases, with 8 bases remaining between them. The CDR3 loop reads CASSLSRPATNEKLFF. CDR3 DNA sequence: TGTGCCAGCAGTTTATCGAGGCCGGCAACTAATGAAAAACTGTTTTTT.

This chain joins TRBV19 and TRBJ2-2; perhaps TRBD1 as D (6 bases). Germline V gives CDR1 LNHDA, CDR2 SQIVND (reference sequence). This CDR3 contains 13 residues. Trimming removed 7 bases from V and 7 bases from J, with 13 bases in between. As DNA, the CDR3 is TGTGCCAGTACCCAACAGGGAGTCGGGGAGCTGTTTTTT. Translating gives CASTQQGVGELFF.

The chain links TRBV7-2 to TRBJ1-1; 10 bases are a match to TRBD1. The CDR3 consists of 15 residues. V was pared by 6 bases and J by 5 bases, with 9 bases of the junction left unmatched. CDR1 and CDR2 (germline): SGHTA, FQGNSA. CDR3 in DNA: TGTGCCAGCAGTTTCCAACCGGGACAGGGGACTGAAGCTTTCTTT. As protein: CASSFQPGQGTEAFF.

There are a few counts of this clone. The chain uses TRBV3-1 (or the pseudogene TRBV3-2) and TRBJ1-3, with 7 bases aligning to TRBD1. Trimming cost V 4 bases and J 0 bases; bases outside gene matches: 12. Germline CDR1 is LGHDT and CDR2 is YNNKEL (reference sequence). CDR3 length: 18 residues. CDR3 loop: CASSPPGPQGHSGNTIYF. CDR3 nucleotides: TGTGCCAGCAGCCCACCTGGCCCACAGGGGCACTCTGGAAACACCATATATTTT.

V and J are TRBV2 and TRBJ2-6; a possible D gene is TRBD2 (5 bases). CDR3 size: 14 residues. V lost 4 bases to trimming and J lost 2 bases, with 6 bases between them. The germline V gene has CDR1 SNHLY and CDR2 FYNNEI. The CDR3 here is CASSGRTGANVLTF. The CDR3 DNA sequence: TGTGCCAGCAGTGGGAGGACTGGGGCCAACGTCCTGACTTTC.

V usage is TRBV7-2 and J usage is TRBJ2-1, with TRBD2 identical over 7 bases. The CDR3 totals 17 residues. Per the germline V gene, CDR1 is SGHTA and CDR2 is FQGNSA. V lost 4 bases, J lost 4 bases, and 13 bases stayed unmatched. The CDR3 spells CASSSHPLADNYNEQFF. The CDR3 coding sequence is TGTGCCAGCAGCTCCCACCCCCTAGCGGACAATTACAATGAGCAGTTCTTC.

The chain is built from TRBV15 and TRBJ2-2; maybe TRBD2 (6 bases). The V and J ends lost 1 base and 8 bases respectively, with 17 bases between them. Germline V gene sequence: CDR1 LNHNV, CDR2 YYDKDF (reference sequence). This CDR3 region has 16 residues. CDR3 loop: CATSRASESLTGELFF. For the CDR3, the DNA is TGTGCCACCAGCAGAGCTAGCGAGTCCCTCACTGGGGAGCTGTTTTTT. The entire variable domain, with the rest obtained from reference TRBV15 and TRBJ2-2, is as follows: DAMVIQNPRYQVTQFGKPVTLSCSQTLNHNVMYWYQQKSSQAPKLLFHYYDKDFNNEADTPDNFQSRRPNTSFCFLDIRSPGLGDTAMYLCATSRASESLTGELFFGEGSRLTVL.

This chain joins TRBV9 and TRBJ2-1, with 8 bases aligning to TRBD2. V dropped 2 bases and J dropped 9; count of bases not matched to a gene: 10. This CDR3 region has 15 residues. CDR1 and CDR2 from the germline V gene are SGDLS and YYNGEE. DNA for the CDR3: TGTGCCAGCAGCGTCTCCGGGAGGGCCGAGGCTGAGCAGTTCTTC. Amino acid sequence: CASSVSGRAEAEQFF.

This rearrangement joins TRBV30 to TRBJ1-2; 12 bases match TRBD1. Germline V lookup: CDR1 GTSNPN, CDR2 SVGIG (reference sequence). Trimming cost V 8 bases and J 0 bases; bases outside gene matches: 7. The CDR3 totals 15 residues. CDR3 in amino acids: CAGRDRGRTNYGYTF. In DNA, the CDR3 is TGTGCCGGACGGGACAGGGGGCGTACTAACTATGGCTACACCTTC.

In its sample, this clone was seen once. J is TRBJ2-7 and V is TRBV27; tentatively, D is TRBD2 (6 bases). Trimming stripped 5 bases from V and 7 bases from J, with 15 bases between. This CDR3 has 13 residues. CDR1 MNHEY and CDR2 SMNVEV come from the germline V gene (reference sequence). In DNA, the CDR3 is TGTGCCAGCAGTCCTATCCATGCGGGGGAGCAGTACTTC. Its protein is CASSPIHAGEQYF.

The chain uses TRBV4-3 and TRBJ2-7; 8 nucleotides line up with TRBD2. The V gene's germline CDR1 is LGHNA and CDR2 YSLEER. The CDR3 is made up of 15 amino acids. V was clipped by 6 bases and J by 0 bases; unmatched bases: 7. CDR3 in amino acids: CASRSGLGASYEQYF. CDR3 nucleotides: TGCGCCAGCAGATCGGGACTAGGGGCCTCCTACGAGCAGTACTTC.

The V and J genes are TRBV27 and TRBJ2-2, with 7 bases that match TRBD1. With V trimmed by 5 bases and J by 6 bases, 6 bases remained unmatched. Germline V gene lookup returns CDR1 MNHEY and CDR2 SMNVEV (reference sequence). This CDR3 is built from 14 residues. The CDR3 loop reads CASSPGTEPGELFF. The CDR3, as DNA: TGTGCCAGCAGTCCCGGGACAGAGCCCGGGGAGCTGTTTTTT.

The CDR3, as DNA: TGTGCCAGCACCTACACCGCGCTAGCGGGAGTTTACAATGAGCAGTTCTTC. Its translation: CASTYTALAGVYNEQFF. The chain couples TRBV11-2 to TRBJ2-1; 10 positions match TRBD2. The germline CDR1 and CDR2 sequences are SGHAT and FQNNGV. Trimming at V came to 7 bases and at J to 4 bases, leaving 13 bases not matched to a gene. CDR3 length: 17 residues.